Below, 8 T cell receptor beta chains from the same sample are listed, as sequenced in a study of T cell responses to AZD1222 COVID-19 vaccine. The method was immunoSEQ multiplex PCR; TCRdb's version includes in-frame clones alone and lacks a portion of them. The repertoire holds tens of thousands of clones, with 80% to 90% as singletons. The input for sequencing was peripheral blood, taken 28 days after the second AZD1222 dose. These receptor sequences come from an adult who received the AZD1222 COVID-19 vaccine.

This rearrangement joins TRBV27 to TRBJ1-2, with D possibly matching TRBD1 (5 bases). V was trimmed by 4 bases and J by 8 bases, leaving 14 bases between them. CDR3 length: 13 residues. Looked up from germline, CDR1 is MNHEY and CDR2 is SMNVEV (reference sequence). This CDR3 is CASSSGRVGGYTF. The DNA for the CDR3 is TGTGCCAGCAGTTCGGGACGGGTCGGGGGCTACACCTTC.

The chain recombines TRBV15 with TRBJ1-4, with TRBD1 identical over 7 bases. With V trimmed by 5 bases and J by 6 bases, 6 bases remained unmatched. Germline V gene lookup returns CDR1 LNHNV and CDR2 YYDKDF (reference sequence). The CDR3 totals 14 residues. This CDR3 is CATSPRTGYEKLFF. The CDR3 nucleotides read TGTGCCACCAGCCCACGGACAGGCTATGAAAAACTGTTTTTT.

This sequence joins TRBV7-6 and TRBJ1-2, with 8 positions matching TRBD1. The CDR3 is 16 amino acids. Germline loops: CDR1 SGHVS, CDR2 FNYEAQ. Trimming removed 1 base from V and 4 bases from J; junction bases left unmatched: 8. CDR3 DNA sequence: TGTGCCAGCAGCTTAGGTCTGGGACAGGTGGGCTATGGCTACACCTTC. It encodes CASSLGLGQVGYGYTF.

V is TRBV9 and J is TRBJ2-5, with D perhaps TRBD1 or TRBD2 (5 bases each). The germline CDR1 and CDR2 sequences are SGDLS and YYNGEE. The CDR3 contains 14 residues. V was pared by 3 bases and J by 2 bases, with 11 bases between. The DNA for the CDR3 is TGTGCCAGCAGCGAGGGACGCTTTCAAGAGACCCAGTACTTC. Amino acids: CASSEGRFQETQYF.

This clone occurred a few times. The chain links TRBV2 to TRBJ2-3; no definite D call. Trimming left V 10 bases short and J 3 bases short, with 11 bases between. The germline V gene has CDR1 SNHLY and CDR2 FYNNEI. The CDR3 loop spans 12 amino acids. Here the CDR3 reads CATNIFTDTQYF. The CDR3 DNA follows: TGTGCCACCAATATTTTTACAGATACGCAGTATTTT. Looking up the rest from reference TRBV2 and TRBJ2-3 gives the full variable domain: EPEVTQTPSHQVTQMGQEVILRCVPISNHLYFYWYRQILGQKVEFLVSFYNNEISEKSEIFDDQFSVERPDGSNFTLKIRSTKLEDSAMYFCATNIFTDTQYFGPGTRLTVL.

The chain has TRBV29-1 and TRBJ1-1; TRBD1 matches at 8 bases. V was pared by 4 bases and J by 7 bases, with 5 bases of the junction left unmatched. Germline CDR1 is SQVTM and CDR2 is ANQGSEA. This CDR3 has 12 residues. The CDR3 DNA reads as TGCAGCGTTGTGTTCGGACAGGGTGAAGCTTTCTTT. It is translated as CSVVFGQGEAFF.

This chain links TRBV18 with TRBJ2-1, with 12 nucleotides matching TRBD2. V lost 6 bases to trimming and J lost 7 bases; unmatched junction nucleotides: 10. Germline assignment: CDR1 KGHSH and CDR2 LQKENI. This CDR3 is built from 16 residues. The CDR3 is CASSHKETSGRNEQFF. As DNA, the CDR3 is TGTGCCAGCTCGCATAAGGAGACTAGCGGGAGAAATGAGCAGTTCTTC.

The genes are TRBV9 and TRBJ1-5; D gene unclear. V lost 0 bases and J 2 bases, leaving 6 bases between the germline ends. Germline V gene sequence: CDR1 SGDLS, CDR2 YYNGEE. This CDR3 spans 14 amino acids. The CDR3 loop is CASSVDQGNQPQHF. For the CDR3, the DNA is TGTGCCAGCAGCGTAGATCAGGGCAATCAGCCCCAGCATTTT.